This TCR beta chain derives from a study of T cell responses to AZD1222 COVID-19 vaccine. Findings of the study overall: Nearly half of spike-specific TCRs reportedly target unmutated variant regions. The donor cohort was predominantly white British with a female majority, and clonal diversity may have been underestimated.

As to this clone: The antigen is undetermined.

Produced via immunoSEQ multiplex PCR; TCRdb's table is partial and in-frame only. The sample includes about 180,000 clones, 80% to 90% of them seen just once. The germline gives CDR1 SGHAT, CDR2 FQNNGV. With 6 bases removed from V and 5 bases from J, the gap between germline ends came to 10 bases. The CDR3 length is 12 residues. The source material was peripheral blood, sampled on day 0 of AZD1222 vaccination. The clonotype originates from an adult in good health. The chain uses TRBV11-2 and TRBJ1-2, with D perhaps TRBD1 (5 bases). The CDR3 nucleotides are TGTGCCAGCAGATCTAGGGGTTATGGCTACACCTTC. It encodes CASRSRGYGYTF.